This T cell receptor beta chain was profiled in a study of T cell responses to AZD1222 COVID-19 vaccine. CDR3 length: 16 amino acids. V gave up 0 bases and J gave up 5 bases, with 11 bases separating them. Germline V gene data show CDR1 as LGHDT and CDR2 as YNNKEL (reference sequence). Regarding this clone: Its target is not known.

General study results and limits: There were mostly white British donors and more females than males, and clonal diversity was possibly underestimated. Sampled repertoires all dated from after the peak T cell response. Vaccination with two AZD1222 doses was followed by a rise in Spike-specific TCR breadth and depth.

Generated by immunoSEQ multiplex PCR, the TCRdb table keeps only in-frame clones and is missing some. Of approximately 150,000 clones in the sample, around 89% were seen once. The chain couples TRBV3-1 (or the pseudogene TRBV3-2) to TRBJ1-6; D remains ambiguous. The source is an adult who received the MenACWY meningococcal vaccine as a control. Sequencing used peripheral blood, obtained 28 days after the second dose of the MenACWY control vaccine. CDR3 in DNA: TGTGCCAGCAGCCAAGATCGGTCAGCAAATAATTCACCCCTCCACTTT. Its translation: CASSQDRSANNSPLHF.